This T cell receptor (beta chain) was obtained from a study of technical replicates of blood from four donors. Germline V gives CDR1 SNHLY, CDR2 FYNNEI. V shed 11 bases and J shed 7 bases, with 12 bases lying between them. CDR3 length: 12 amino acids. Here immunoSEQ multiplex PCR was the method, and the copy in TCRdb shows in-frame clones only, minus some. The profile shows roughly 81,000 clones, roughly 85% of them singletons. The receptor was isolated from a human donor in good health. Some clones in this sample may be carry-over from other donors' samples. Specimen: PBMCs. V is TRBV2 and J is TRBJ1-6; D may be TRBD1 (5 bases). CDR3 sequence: CAGKTANSPLHF. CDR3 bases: TGTGCCGGGAAGACAGCAAATTCACCCCTCCACTTT.